This TCR beta chain emerged from a study of blood T cell repertoires in COVID-19. The data were produced by immunoSEQ multiplex PCR, yet TCRdb's version contains in-frame clones alone and is incomplete. The table shows some 350,000 clones, with approximately 87% occurring only once. Germline values: CDR1 KGHSH, CDR2 LQKENI. V was pared by 3 bases and J by 12 bases, with 5 bases of the junction left unmatched. This CDR3 has 13 residues. This rearrangement joins TRBV18 to TRBJ2-3; 11 bases are shared with TRBD2. Sequencing was carried out using peripheral blood. The TCR was taken from a woman aged 45-60 years with COVID-19, enrolled during active disease. This CDR3 is CASSPGTSGPQYF. CDR3 nucleotide sequence: TGTGCCAGCTCACCGGGGACTAGCGGACCTCAGTATTTT.